Presented here are 5 T cell receptor beta chains from one specimen sequenced in a study of blood T cells in healthy people across ages. Primed by a sample-barcoded 5' primer and a J-beta primer mix, a second PCR proceeded for about 6 to 12 cycles. TCRdb reanalysed the 5' RACE reads using MiXCR and keeps one entry per CDR3 protein. The data show about a million distinct CDR3 sequences, roughly 50% seen once. Sequencing input: blood. The receptors originated from a young man in good health.

Note on this clonotype: One end of the junction is discordant with germline, which a read error may explain. The rearrangement uses TRBV7-2 and TRBJ2-5; 8 bases line up with TRBD1. The J call may be mistaken, given a closer DNA end match to TRBJ2-7. Germline CDR1 SGHTA, CDR2 FQGNSA. The CDR3 extends over 15 amino acids. The CDR3 reads CASSLAGQGFYEQYF. The CDR3 bases are TGTGCCAGCAGTTTAGCAGGACAGGGCTTTTACGAGCAGTACTTC.

This clonotype appeared a few times. A read error may account for a junction end that differs from germline. The V gene is TRBV7-7, the J gene TRBJ2-5; the match to TRBD1 covers 11 bases. The germline V gene has CDR1 SSHAT and CDR2 FNYEAQ (reference sequence). This CDR3 has 15 amino acids. The chain's CDR3 is CASSLGQGGQETQYF. The CDR3 region has the DNA TGTGCTAGCAGCTTGGGACAGGGGGGTCAAGAGACCCAGTACTTC.

This sequence joins TRBV20-1 and TRBJ2-3, with 11 bases lining up with TRBD2. The length of the CDR3 is 15 residues. CDR1 is DFQATT, CDR2 SNEGSKA, per germline (reference sequence). J lost 2 bases, V lost 5 bases, and 6 bases had no gene match. As DNA, the CDR3 is TGCAGTGCTTCAACTAGCGGGGGCCACACAGATACGCAGTATTTT. This encodes CSASTSGGHTDTQYF.

This clonotype was recorded a few times. CDR3 sequence: CSARLVPAETQYF. The CDR3 region has the DNA TGCAGTGCGAGACTAGTCCCCGCGGAGACCCAGTACTTC. This chain links TRBV20-1 with TRBJ2-5; possibly TRBD2 for D (6 bases). Germline V gene lookup returns CDR1 DFQATT and CDR2 SNEGSKA (reference sequence). Between the trimmed V and J ends, which lost 6 bases and 5 bases, there was a span of 16 bases. The CDR3 extends over 13 amino acids.

The chain recombines TRBV12-3 or TRBV12-4 with TRBJ1-2; maybe TRBD1 (6 bases). The CDR3 extends over 13 amino acids. V was shortened by 6 bases and J by 7 bases, with 15 bases between the two germline ends. In DNA, the CDR3 is TGTGCCAGCAGCCAACAGGGTTATGGTGGCTACACCTTC. Its protein product is CASSQQGYGGYTF.